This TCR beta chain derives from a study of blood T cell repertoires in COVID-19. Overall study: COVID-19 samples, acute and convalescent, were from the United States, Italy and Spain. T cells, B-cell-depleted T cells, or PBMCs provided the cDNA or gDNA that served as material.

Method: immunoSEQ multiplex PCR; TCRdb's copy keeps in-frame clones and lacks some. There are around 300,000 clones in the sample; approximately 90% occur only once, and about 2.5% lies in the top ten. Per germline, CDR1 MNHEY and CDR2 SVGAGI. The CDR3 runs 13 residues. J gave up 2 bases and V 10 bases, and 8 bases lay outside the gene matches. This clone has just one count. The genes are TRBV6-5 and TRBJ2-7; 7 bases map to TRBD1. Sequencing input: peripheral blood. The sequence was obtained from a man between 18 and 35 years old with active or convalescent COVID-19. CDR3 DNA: TGTGCCACCCTCCGAGGGGGCACCTACGAGCAGTACTTC. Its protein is CATLRGGTYEQYF.